This T cell receptor beta chain was sequenced in a study of cytomegalovirus exposure and HLA in healthy donors. Germline V gene lookup returns CDR1 GTSNPN and CDR2 SVGIG (reference sequence). This CDR3 has 19 residues. The J segment lost 1 base and the V segment lost 3 bases, leaving 13 bases of the junction unmatched. Both 60 Vbeta primers and 13 Jbeta primers went into the PCR. Sequencing used immunoSEQ multiplex PCR; TCRdb keeps in-frame clones, though not all of them. The data contain under 95,000 clones, more than 70% of them seen just once; the ten biggest clones take up about 2.2%. Remarks on this clone: What it recognizes is unknown.

Study results and limitations: There were over 150 TCR beta chains listed as cytomegalovirus-associated.

Sequenced material: PBMCs. This rearrangement joins TRBV30 to TRBJ2-1, with 12 bases aligning to TRBD1. This TCR was recovered from a man between 35 and 55 years old in good health and CMV-seronegative. DNA for the CDR3: TGTGCCTGGAGCCCCCCCGGGACAGGGGGCGGGTGGTCCTACAATGAGCAGTTCTTC. Its translation is CAWSPPGTGGGWSYNEQFF. The full variable domain, in which reference TRBV30 and TRBJ2-1 provide the parts outside the CDR3, is SQTIHQWPATLVQPVGSPLSLECTVEGTSNPNLYWYRQAAGRGLQLLFYSVGIGQISSEVPQNLSASRPQDRQFILSSKKLLLSDSGFYLCAWSPPGTGGGWSYNEQFFGPGTRLTVL.